The source of this T cell receptor (beta chain) is a study of T cell responses to AZD1222 COVID-19 vaccine. On the study more broadly: Second-dose recipients at about 4 or about 12 weeks were treated as one pooled group. Findings and limits, study-wide: Nearly half of spike-specific TCRs reportedly go after variant regions that carry no mutations.

With regard to this clone: As yet, its antigen is unknown.

The CDR3 contains 12 residues. CDR1 SNHLY and CDR2 FYNNEI come from the germline V gene. The ends were cut back, 4 bases at V and 4 bases at J, with 7 bases in the middle. The method was immunoSEQ multiplex PCR; TCRdb's version includes in-frame clones alone and lacks a portion of them. Of 240,000 or so clones listed, 90% to 95% are singletons. This clonotype was obtained from an adult in good health. This chain connects TRBV2 to TRBJ2-5; D is unresolved. The sample here was peripheral blood, taken on day 0 of AZD1222 vaccination. The CDR3 reads CASSAYRETQYF. The CDR3 coding sequence is TGTGCCAGCAGTGCCTATAGAGAGACCCAGTACTTC. Combining the CDR3 with reference TRBV2 and TRBJ2-5 gives the whole variable domain EPEVTQTPSHQVTQMGQEVILRCVPISNHLYFYWYRQILGQKVEFLVSFYNNEISEKSEIFDDQFSVERPDGSNFTLKIRSTKLEDSAMYFCASSAYRETQYFGPGTRLLVL.